This TCR beta chain was sequenced in a study of Ad26.COV2.S vaccination and SARS-CoV-2 variants. With regard to this clone: Its target is not known.

The CDR3 has 14 residues. Germline CDR1 and CDR2: MRHNA and SNTAGT. Trimming left V 4 bases short and J 3 bases short, with 11 bases between. Measured with immunoSEQ multiplex PCR; TCRdb has only the in-frame clones, and not every one. The data show about 350,000 clones, about 91% seen once. Study conclusions and caveats: It was reported that spike-specific CD8+ and CD4+ T cell responses were substantially broad after vaccination. Those who received vaccine or placebo ended up with similar non-spike TCR breadth. Quantification of TCR breadth and depth may have yielded underestimates of total T cell responses. Ad26.COV2.S recipients had broader spike-specific TCRs (P = 0.0014).

This clonotype was obtained from a human donor who had recovered from COVID-19. The genes are TRBV6-4 and TRBJ2-3, with D unclear. Sequences were derived from peripheral blood, sampled after recovery from COVID-19. The CDR3 sequence: CASSVSFWTDTQYF. In nucleotides, the CDR3 is TGTGCCAGCAGTGTGAGCTTCTGGACAGATACGCAGTATTTT.